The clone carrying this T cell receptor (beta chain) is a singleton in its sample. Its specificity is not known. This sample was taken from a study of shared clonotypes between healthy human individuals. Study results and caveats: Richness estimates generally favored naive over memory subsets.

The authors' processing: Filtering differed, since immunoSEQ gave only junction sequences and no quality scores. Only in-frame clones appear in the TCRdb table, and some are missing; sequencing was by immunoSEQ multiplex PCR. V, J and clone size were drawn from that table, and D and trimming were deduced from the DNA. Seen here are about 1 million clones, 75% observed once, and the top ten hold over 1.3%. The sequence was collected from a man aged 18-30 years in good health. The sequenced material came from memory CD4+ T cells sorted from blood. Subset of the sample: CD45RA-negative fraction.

CDR3 amino acids: CASSLARGTSGKNIQYF. The CDR3 coding sequence is TGTGCCAGCAGCTTAGCGCGTGGGACTAGCGGCAAAAACATTCAGTACTTC. The chain employs TRBV7-4 and TRBJ2-4, with 11 bases matching TRBD2. The germline V gene encodes CDR1 SGHVT and CDR2 SQSDAQ. The V and J ends lost 0 bases and 3 bases, in that order; junction bases with no gene match: 4. This CDR3 region has 17 residues. The variable domain in full, with the rest retrieved from reference TRBV7-4 and TRBJ2-4, is GAGVSQSPRYKVAKRGRDVALRCDSISGHVTLYWYRQTLGQGSEVLTYSQSDAQRDKSGRPSGRFSAERPERSVSTLKIQRTEQGDSAVYLCASSLARGTSGKNIQYFGAGTRLSVL.